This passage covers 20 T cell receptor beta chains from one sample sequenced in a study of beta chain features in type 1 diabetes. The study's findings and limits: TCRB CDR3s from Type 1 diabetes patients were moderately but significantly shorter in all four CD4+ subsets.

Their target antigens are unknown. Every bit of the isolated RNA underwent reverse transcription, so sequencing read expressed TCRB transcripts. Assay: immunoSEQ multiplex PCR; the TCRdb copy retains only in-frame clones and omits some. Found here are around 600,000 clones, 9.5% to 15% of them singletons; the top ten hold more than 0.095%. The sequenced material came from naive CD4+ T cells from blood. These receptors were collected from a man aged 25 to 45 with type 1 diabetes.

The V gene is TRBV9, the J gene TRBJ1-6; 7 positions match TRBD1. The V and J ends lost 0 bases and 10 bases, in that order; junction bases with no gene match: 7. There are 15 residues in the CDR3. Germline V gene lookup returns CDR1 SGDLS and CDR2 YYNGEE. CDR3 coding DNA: TGTGCCAGCAGCGTAGGCTGGCCAGGGGGGTCACCCCTCCACTTT. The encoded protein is CASSVGWPGGSPLHF.

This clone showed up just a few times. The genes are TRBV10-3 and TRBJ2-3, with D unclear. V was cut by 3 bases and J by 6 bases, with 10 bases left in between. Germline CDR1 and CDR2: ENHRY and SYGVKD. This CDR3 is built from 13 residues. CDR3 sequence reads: CAISESNSDTQYF. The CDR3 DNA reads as TGTGCCATCAGTGAAAGTAATTCGGATACGCAGTATTTT.

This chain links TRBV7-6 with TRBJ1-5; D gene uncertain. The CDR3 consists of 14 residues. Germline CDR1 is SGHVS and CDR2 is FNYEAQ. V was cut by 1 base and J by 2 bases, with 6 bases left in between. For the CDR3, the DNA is TGTGCCAGCAGCTTAGGGGCAGGCAATCAGCCCCAGCATTTT. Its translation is CASSLGAGNQPQHF.

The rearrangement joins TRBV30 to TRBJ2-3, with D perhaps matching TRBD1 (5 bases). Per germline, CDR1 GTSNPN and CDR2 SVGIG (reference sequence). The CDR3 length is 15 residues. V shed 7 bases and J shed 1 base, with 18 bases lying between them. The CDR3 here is CAYRPTGTGTDTQYF. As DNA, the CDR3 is TGTGCCTACCGACCAACAGGAACAGGCACAGATACGCAGTATTTT. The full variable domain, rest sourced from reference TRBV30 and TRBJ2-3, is SQTIHQWPATLVQPVGSPLSLECTVEGTSNPNLYWYRQAAGRGLQLLFYSVGIGQISSEVPQNLSASRPQDRQFILSSKKLLLSDSGFYLCAYRPTGTGTDTQYFGPGTRLTVL.

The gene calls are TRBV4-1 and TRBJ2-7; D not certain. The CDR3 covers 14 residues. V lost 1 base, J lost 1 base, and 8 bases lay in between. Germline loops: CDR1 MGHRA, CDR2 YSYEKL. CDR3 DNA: TGCGCCAGCAGCCAAGGAACTCTTTCCTACGAGCAGTACTTC. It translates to CASSQGTLSYEQYF.

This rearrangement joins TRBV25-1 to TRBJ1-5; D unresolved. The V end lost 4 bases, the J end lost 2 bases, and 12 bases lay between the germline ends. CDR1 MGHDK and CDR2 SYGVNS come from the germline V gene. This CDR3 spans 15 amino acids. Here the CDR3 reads CASSAQRMGNQPQHF. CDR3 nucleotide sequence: TGTGCCAGCAGTGCCCAAAGGATGGGCAATCAGCCCCAGCATTTT.

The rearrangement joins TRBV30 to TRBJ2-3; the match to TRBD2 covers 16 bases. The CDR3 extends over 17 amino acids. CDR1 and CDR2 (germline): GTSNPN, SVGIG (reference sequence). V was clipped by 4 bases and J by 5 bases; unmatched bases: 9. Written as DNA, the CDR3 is TGTGCCTGGACCCGGGGACTAGCGGGGGGGATCGGAGATACGCAGTATTTT. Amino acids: CAWTRGLAGGIGDTQYF.

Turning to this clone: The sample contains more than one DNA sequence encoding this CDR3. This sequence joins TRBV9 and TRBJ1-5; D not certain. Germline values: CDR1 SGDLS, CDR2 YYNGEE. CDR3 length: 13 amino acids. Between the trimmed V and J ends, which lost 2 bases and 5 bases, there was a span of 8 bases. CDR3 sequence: CASSVRADQPQHF. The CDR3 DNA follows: TGTGCCAGCAGCGTGAGGGCCGATCAGCCCCAGCATTTT.

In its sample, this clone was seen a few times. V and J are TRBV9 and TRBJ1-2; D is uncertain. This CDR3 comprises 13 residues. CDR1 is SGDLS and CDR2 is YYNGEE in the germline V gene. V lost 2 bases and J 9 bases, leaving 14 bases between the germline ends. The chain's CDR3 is CASSVAGSASYTF. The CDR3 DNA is TGTGCCAGCAGCGTCGCCGGGTCTGCGAGCTACACCTTC. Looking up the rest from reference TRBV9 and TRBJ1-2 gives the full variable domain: DSGVTQTPKHLITATGQRVTLRCSPRSGDLSVYWYQQSLDQGLQFLIQYYNGEERAKGNILERFSAQQFPDLHSELNLSSLELGDSALYFCASSVAGSASYTFGSGTRLTVV.

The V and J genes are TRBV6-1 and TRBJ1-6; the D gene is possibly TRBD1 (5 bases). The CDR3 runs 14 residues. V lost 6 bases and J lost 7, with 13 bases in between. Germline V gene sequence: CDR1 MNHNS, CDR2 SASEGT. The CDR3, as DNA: TGTGCCAGCAGACAGGAATCTCTAAATTCACCCCTCCACTTT. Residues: CASRQESLNSPLHF.

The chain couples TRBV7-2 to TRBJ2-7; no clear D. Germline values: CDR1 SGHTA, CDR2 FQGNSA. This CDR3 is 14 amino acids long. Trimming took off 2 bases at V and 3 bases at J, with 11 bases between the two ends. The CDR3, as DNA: TGTGCCAGCAGCTTACAGGTAGAGCTCTACGAGCAGTACTTC. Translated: CASSLQVELYEQYF.

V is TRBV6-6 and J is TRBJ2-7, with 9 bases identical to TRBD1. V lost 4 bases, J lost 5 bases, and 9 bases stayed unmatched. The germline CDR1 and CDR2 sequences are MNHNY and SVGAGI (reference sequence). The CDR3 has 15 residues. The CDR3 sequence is CASSFPGTGQHEQYF. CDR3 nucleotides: TGTGCCAGCAGTTTTCCGGGGACAGGGCAGCACGAGCAGTACTTC.

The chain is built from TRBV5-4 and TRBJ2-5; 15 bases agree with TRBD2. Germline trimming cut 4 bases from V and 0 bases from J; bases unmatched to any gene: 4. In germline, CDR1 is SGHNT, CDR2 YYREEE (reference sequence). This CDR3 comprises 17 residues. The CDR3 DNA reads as TGTGCCAGCAGCACCGGGACTAGCGGGGGGTACCAAGAGACCCAGTACTTC. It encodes CASSTGTSGGYQETQYF.

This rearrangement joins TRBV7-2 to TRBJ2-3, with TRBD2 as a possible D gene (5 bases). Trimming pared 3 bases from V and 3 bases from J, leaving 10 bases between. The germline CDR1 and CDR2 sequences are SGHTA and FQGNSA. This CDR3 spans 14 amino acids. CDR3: CASSFGITTDTQYF. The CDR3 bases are TGTGCCAGCAGCTTCGGGATTACGACAGATACGCAGTATTTT.

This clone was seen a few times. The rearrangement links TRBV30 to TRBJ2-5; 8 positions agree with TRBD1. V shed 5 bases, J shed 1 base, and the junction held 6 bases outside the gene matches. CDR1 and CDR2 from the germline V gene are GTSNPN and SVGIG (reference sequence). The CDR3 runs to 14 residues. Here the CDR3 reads CAWGGTGLQETQYF. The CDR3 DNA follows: TGTGCCTGGGGCGGGACAGGCCTCCAAGAGACCCAGTACTTC. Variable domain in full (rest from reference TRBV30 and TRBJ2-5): SQTIHQWPATLVQPVGSPLSLECTVEGTSNPNLYWYRQAAGRGLQLLFYSVGIGQISSEVPQNLSASRPQDRQFILSSKKLLLSDSGFYLCAWGGTGLQETQYFGPGTRLLVL.

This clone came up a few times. CDR3 in amino acids: CASSSSGTGPYNEQFF. Written as DNA, the CDR3 is TGTGCCAGCAGCTCGAGCGGGACAGGCCCCTACAATGAGCAGTTCTTC. The rearrangement links TRBV11-1 to TRBJ2-1, with D perhaps matching TRBD1 (8 bases). The CDR3 runs 16 residues. Per the germline V gene, CDR1 is SGHAT and CDR2 is FQDESV (reference sequence). V lost 4 bases, J lost 2 bases, and 15 bases lay in between.

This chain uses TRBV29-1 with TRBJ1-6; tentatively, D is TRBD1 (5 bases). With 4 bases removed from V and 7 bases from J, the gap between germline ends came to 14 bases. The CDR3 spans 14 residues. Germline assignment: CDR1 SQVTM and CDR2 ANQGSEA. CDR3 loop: CSVGDSRTNSPLHF. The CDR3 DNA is TGCAGCGTTGGAGACAGTCGAACGAATTCACCCCTCCACTTT.

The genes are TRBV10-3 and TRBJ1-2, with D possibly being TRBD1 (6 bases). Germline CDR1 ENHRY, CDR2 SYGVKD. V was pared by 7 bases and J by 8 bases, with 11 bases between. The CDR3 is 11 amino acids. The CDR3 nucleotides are TGTGCCATCACAGGGGAAGGCGGCTACACCTTC. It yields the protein CAITGEGGYTF.

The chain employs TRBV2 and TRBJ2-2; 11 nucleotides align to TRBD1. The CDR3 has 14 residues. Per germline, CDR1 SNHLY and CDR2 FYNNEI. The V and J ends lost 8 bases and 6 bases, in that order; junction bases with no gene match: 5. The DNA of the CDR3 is TGTGCCAGCGTTGGACAGGGGGCCTCCGGGGAGCTGTTTTTT. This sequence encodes CASVGQGASGELFF.

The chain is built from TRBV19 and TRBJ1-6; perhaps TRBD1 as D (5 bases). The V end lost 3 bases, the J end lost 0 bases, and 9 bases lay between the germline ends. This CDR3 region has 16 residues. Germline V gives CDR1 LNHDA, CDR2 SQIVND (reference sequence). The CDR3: CASSIGGSSYNSPLHF. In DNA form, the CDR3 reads TGTGCCAGTAGTATTGGGGGGAGCTCCTATAATTCACCCCTCCACTTT. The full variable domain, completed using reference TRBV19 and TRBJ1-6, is DGGITQSPKYLFRKEGQNVTLSCEQNLNHDAMYWYRQDPGQGLRLIYYSQIVNDFQKGDIAEGYSVSREKKESFPLTVTSAQKNPTAFYLCASSIGGSSYNSPLHFGNGTRLTVT.